The rows below give T cell receptor beta chains drawn from one sample of a study of blood T cell repertoires in COVID-19. Data came from immunoSEQ multiplex PCR; TCRdb stores just in-frame clones and leaves some out. Among 150,000 to 170,000 clones, about 85% were seen once, and the ten largest hold about 0.63%. Sequenced material: peripheral blood. The receptors were sampled from a man aged 55 to 70 with COVID-19, enrolled during active disease. Each CDR3 is given with its conserved first and last residue. D genes are given only for firm matches. Clone size is not always given. Where it is, it says once, few, many or a class for expanded clones.

NA	TRBJ2-2	TRBV10-3	TRBD1	TGTGCCATCAGTGAGTCGGCAGGGGGCACCGGGGAGCTGTTTTTT	CAISESAGGTGELFF
NA	TRBJ2-2	TRBV28	TRBD1	TGTGCCAGCAGAGCGGACAGGGTGAACACCGGGGAGCTGTTTTTT	CASRADRVNTGELFF
NA	TRBJ1-1	TRBV7-6	TRBD1	TGTGCCAGCAGTTCCGACAGTCCCGGGACAGGGATGGCTTTCTTT	CASSSDSPGTGMAFF
NA	TRBJ1-4	TRBV19	NA	TGTGCCAGTAGTATAATCGGCCAGGGGCCGGAAAAACTGTTTTTT	CASSIIGQGPEKLFF
NA	TRBJ1-6	TRBV12-3/TRBV12-4	NA	TGTGCCAGCAGCTCCTACCAGGGTTCACCCCTCCACTTT	CASSSYQGSPLHF
few	TRBJ1-6	TRBV9	NA	TGTGCCAGCAGGGCTACGGGTTTGAGGTCACCCCTCCACTTT	CASRATGLRSPLHF
NA	TRBJ2-2	TRBV7-3	TRBD1	TGTGCCAGCAGTATGGGACAGGGGACCGGGGAGCTGTTTTTT	CASSMGQGTGELFF
NA	TRBJ2-1	TRBV2	TRBD2	TGTGCCAGCAGCCCCCGGGCTAGCGGGGGCACCTACAATGAGCAGTTCTTC	CASSPRASGGTYNEQFF
NA	TRBJ2-1	TRBV19	NA	TGTGCCAGTGAGAGTAGGCAGGGGCAGGAGCAGTTCTTC	CASESRQGQEQFF
NA	TRBJ2-5	TRBV2	NA	TGTGCCAGCAGTGAACTACGAGCTGAGACCCAGTACTTC	CASSELRAETQYF
NA	TRBJ1-2	TRBV27	NA	TGTGCCAGTGGGAGGGGGAGGGCGAACTATGGCTACACCTTC	CASGRGRANYGYTF
NA	TRBJ2-3	TRBV3-1/TRBV3-2	TRBD2	TGTGCCAGCAGCCCTAGATTAGCGGGAGCGGCGCAGTATTTT	CASSPRLAGAAQYF
NA	TRBJ1-4	TRBV7-8	NA	TGTGCCAGCAGCTTAGTCCTGGGGGCAGGGACGTTCAGCGAAAAACTGTTTTTT	CASSLVLGAGTFSEKLFF
NA	TRBJ2-3	TRBV28	NA	TGTGCCAGCAGGCCGAGGGTGGGCACAGATACGCAGTATTTT	CASRPRVGTDTQYF
NA	TRBJ1-2	TRBV18	TRBD1	TGTGCCAGCTCAACGTCCCTTCAGGGGGCAGAGGGCTACACCTTC	CASSTSLQGAEGYTF